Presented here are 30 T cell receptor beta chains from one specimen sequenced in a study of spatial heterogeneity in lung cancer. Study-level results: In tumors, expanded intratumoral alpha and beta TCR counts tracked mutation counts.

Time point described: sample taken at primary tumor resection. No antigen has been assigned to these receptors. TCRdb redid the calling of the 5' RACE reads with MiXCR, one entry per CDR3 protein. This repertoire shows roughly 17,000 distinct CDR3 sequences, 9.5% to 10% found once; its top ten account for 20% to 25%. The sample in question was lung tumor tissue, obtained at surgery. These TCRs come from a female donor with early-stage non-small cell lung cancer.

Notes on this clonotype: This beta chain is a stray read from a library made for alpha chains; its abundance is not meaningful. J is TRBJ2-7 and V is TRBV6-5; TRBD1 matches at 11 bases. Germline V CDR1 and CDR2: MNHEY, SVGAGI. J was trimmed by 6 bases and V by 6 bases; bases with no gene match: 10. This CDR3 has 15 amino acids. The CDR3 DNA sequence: TGTGCCAGCAGGCGTGAGCCCGGGACAGGGGGCGAGCAGTACTTC. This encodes CASRREPGTGGEQYF.

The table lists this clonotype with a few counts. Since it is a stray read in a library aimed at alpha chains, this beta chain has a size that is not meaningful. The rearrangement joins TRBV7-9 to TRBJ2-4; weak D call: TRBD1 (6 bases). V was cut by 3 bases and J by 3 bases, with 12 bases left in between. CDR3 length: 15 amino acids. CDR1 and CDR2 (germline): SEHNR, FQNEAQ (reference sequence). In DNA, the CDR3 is TGTGCCAGCAGCTTGGCAGGGGCGGGCAAAAACATTCAGTACTTC. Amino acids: CASSLAGAGKNIQYF.

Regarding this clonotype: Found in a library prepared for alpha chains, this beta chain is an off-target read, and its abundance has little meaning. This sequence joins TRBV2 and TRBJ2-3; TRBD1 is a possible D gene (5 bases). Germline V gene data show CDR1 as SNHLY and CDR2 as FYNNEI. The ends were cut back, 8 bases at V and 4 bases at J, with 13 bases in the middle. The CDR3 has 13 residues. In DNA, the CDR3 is TGTGCCAGCTTGTATCAGGGATCAGATACGCAGTATTTT. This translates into CASLYQGSDTQYF.

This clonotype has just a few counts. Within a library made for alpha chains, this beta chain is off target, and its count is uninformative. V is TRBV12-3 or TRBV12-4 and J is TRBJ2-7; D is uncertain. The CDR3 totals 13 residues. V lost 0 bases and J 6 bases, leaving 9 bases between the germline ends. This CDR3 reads CASSLARRAEQYF. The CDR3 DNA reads TGTGCCAGCAGTTTAGCGCGTAGGGCCGAGCAGTACTTC.

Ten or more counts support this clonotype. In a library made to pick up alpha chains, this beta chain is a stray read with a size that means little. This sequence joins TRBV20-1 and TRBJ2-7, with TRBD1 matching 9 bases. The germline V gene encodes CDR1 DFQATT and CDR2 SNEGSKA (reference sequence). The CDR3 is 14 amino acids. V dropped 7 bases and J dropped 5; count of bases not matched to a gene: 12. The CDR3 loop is CSGGGGTGINEQYF. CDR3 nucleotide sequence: TGCAGTGGGGGCGGAGGGACAGGGATCAACGAGCAGTACTTC.

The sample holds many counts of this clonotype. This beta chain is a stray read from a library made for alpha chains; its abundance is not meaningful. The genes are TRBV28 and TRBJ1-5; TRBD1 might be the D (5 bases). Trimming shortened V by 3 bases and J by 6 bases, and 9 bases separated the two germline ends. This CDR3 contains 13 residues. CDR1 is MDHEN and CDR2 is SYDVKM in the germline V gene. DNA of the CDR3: TGTGCCAGCAGTTTCCCCGGGGGTCAGCCCCAGCATTTT. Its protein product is CASSFPGGQPQHF.

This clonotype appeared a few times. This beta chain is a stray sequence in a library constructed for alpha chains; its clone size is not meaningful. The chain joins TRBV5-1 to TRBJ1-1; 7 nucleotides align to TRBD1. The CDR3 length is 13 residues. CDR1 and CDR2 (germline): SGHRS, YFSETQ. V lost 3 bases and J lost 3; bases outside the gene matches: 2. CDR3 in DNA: TGCGCCAGCAGCTGGCAGGGGGACACTGAAGCTTTCTTT. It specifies CASSWQGDTEAFF.

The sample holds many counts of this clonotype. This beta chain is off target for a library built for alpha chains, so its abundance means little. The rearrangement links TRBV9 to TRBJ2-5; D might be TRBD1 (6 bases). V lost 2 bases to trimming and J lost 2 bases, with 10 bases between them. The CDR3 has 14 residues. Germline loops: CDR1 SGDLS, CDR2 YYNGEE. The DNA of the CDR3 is TGTGCCAGCAGCGTGGACAGAACTCAAGAGACCCAGTACTTC. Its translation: CASSVDRTQETQYF.

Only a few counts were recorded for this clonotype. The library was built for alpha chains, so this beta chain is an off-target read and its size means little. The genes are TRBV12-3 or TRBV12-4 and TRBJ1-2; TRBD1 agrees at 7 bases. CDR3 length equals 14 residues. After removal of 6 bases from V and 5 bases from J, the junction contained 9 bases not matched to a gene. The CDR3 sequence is CASRPGTAGYGYTF. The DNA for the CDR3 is TGTGCCAGCAGGCCGGGGACAGCAGGTTATGGCTACACCTTC.

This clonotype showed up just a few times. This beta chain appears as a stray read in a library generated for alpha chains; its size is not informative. The CDR3 DNA sequence: TGTGCCAGCAGCCCCGGATCGGTGAATCAGCCCCAGCATTTT. Translated, it gives CASSPGSVNQPQHF. This chain links TRBV6-2 or TRBV6-3 with TRBJ1-5, with no clear D. The V end lost 6 bases, the J end lost 4 bases, and 13 bases lay between the germline ends. Germline V gene sequence: CDR1 MNHEY, CDR2 SVGEGT. This CDR3 has 14 amino acids.

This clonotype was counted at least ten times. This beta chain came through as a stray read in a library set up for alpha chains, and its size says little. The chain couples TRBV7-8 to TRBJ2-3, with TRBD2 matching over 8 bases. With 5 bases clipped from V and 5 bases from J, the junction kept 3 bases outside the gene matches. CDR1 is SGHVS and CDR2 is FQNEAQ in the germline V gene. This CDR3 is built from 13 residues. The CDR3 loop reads CASSIRGGDTQYF. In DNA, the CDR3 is TGTGCCAGCAGCATTCGGGGGGGAGATACGCAGTATTTT.

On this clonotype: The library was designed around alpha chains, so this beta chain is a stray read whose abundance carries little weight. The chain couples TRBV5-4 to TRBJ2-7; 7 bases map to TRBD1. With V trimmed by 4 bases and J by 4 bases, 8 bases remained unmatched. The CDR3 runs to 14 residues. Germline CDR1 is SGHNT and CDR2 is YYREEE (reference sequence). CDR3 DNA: TGTGCCAGCAGCCGGGGACAGAAAGTTTACGAGCAGTACTTC. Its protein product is CASSRGQKVYEQYF. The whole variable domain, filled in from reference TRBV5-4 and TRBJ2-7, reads ETGVTQSPTHLIKTRGQQVTLRCSSQSGHNTVSWYQQALGQGPQFIFQYYREEENGRGNFPPRFSGLQFPNYSSELNVNALELDDSALYLCASSRGQKVYEQYFGPGTRLTVT.

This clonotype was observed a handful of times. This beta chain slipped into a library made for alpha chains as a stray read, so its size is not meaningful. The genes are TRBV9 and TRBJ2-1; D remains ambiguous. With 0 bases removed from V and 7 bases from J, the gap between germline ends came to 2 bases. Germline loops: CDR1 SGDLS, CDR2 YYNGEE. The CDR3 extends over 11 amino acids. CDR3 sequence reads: CASSVDNEQFF. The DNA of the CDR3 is TGTGCCAGCAGCGTAGATAATGAGCAGTTCTTC. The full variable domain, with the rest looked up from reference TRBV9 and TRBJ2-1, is DSGVTQTPKHLITATGQRVTLRCSPRSGDLSVYWYQQSLDQGLQFLIQYYNGEERAKGNILERFSAQQFPDLHSELNLSSLELGDSALYFCASSVDNEQFFGPGTRLTVL.

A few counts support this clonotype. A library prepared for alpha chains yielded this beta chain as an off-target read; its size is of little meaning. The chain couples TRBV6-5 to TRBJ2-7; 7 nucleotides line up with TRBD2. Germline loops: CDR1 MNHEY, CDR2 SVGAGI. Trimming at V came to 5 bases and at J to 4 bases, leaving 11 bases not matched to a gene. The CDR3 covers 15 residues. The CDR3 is CASSRDYQGVYEQYF. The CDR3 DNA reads TGTGCCAGCAGTCGGGACTACCAAGGGGTTTACGAGCAGTACTTC.

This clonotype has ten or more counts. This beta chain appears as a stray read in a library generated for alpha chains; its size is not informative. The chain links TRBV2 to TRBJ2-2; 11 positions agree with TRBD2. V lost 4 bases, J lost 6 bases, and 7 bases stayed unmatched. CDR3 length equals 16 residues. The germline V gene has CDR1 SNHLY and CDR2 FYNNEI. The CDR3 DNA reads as TGTGCCAGCAGTGGCTCCTTGACTAGCGGGGCCGGGGAGCTGTTTTTT. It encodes CASSGSLTSGAGELFF.

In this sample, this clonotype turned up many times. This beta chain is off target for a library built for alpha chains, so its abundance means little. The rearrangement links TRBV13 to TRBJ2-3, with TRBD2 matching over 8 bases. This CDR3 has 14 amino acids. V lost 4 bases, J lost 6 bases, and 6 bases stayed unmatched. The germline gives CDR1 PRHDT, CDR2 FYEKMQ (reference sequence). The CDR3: CASSSWTSWDTQYF. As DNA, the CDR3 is TGTGCCAGCAGCTCCTGGACTAGCTGGGATACGCAGTATTTT. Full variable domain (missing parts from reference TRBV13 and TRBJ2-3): AAGVIQSPRHLIKEKRETATLKCYPIPRHDTVYWYQQGPGQDPQFLISFYEKMQSDKGSIPDRFSAQQFSDYHSELNMSSLELGDSALYFCASSSWTSWDTQYFGPGTRLTVL.

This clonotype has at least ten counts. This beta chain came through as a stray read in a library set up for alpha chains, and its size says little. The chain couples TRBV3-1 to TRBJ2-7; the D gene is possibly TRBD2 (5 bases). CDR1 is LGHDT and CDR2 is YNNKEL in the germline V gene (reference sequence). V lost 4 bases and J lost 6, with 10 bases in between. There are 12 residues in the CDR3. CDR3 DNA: TGTGCCAGCAGCCTGGTTGAGGGCGAGCAGTACTTC. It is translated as CASSLVEGEQYF.

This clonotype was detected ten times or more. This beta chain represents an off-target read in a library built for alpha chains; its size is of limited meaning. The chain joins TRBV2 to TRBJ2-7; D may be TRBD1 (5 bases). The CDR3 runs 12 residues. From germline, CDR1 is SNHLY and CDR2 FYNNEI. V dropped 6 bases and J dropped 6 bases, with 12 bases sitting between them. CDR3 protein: CASSLDRPEQYF. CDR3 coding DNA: TGTGCCAGCAGCCTAGACAGACCCGAGCAGTACTTC. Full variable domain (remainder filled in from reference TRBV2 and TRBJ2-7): EPEVTQTPSHQVTQMGQEVILRCVPISNHLYFYWYRQILGQKVEFLVSFYNNEISEKSEIFDDQFSVERPDGSNFTLKIRSTKLEDSAMYFCASSLDRPEQYFGPGTRLTVT.

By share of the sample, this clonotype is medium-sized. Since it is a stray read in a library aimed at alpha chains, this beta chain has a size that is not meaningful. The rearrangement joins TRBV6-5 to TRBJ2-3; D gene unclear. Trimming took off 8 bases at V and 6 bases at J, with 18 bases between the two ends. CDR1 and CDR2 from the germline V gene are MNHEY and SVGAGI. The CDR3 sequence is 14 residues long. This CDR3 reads CASGRMSVRDTQYF. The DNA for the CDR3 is TGTGCCAGCGGACGGATGTCGGTCCGGGATACGCAGTATTTT.

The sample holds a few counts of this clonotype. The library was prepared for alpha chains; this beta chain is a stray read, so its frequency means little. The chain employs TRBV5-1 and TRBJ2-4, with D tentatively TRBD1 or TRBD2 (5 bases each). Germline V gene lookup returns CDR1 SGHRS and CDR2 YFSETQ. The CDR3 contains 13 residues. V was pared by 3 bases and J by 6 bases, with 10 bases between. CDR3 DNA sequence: TGCGCCAGCAGCTCCCGGGACGTAAACATTCAGTACTTC. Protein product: CASSSRDVNIQYF.

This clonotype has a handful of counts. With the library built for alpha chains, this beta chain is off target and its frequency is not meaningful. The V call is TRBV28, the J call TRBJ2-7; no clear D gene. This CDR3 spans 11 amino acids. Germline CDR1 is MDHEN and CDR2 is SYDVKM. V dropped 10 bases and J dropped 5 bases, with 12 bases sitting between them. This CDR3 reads CATVGTNEQYF. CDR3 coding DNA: TGTGCCACCGTGGGAACAAACGAGCAGTACTTC.

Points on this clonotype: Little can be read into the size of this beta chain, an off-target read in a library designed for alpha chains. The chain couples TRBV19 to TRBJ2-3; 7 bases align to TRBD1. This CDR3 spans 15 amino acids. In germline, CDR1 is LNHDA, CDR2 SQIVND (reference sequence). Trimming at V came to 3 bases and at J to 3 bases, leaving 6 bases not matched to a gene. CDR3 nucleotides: TGTGCCAGTAGTATTCCGACAGGGATAACAGATACGCAGTATTTT. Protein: CASSIPTGITDTQYF. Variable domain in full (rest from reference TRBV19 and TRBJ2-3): DGGITQSPKYLFRKEGQNVTLSCEQNLNHDAMYWYRQDPGQGLRLIYYSQIVNDFQKGDIAEGYSVSREKKESFPLTVTSAQKNPTAFYLCASSIPTGITDTQYFGPGTRLTVL.

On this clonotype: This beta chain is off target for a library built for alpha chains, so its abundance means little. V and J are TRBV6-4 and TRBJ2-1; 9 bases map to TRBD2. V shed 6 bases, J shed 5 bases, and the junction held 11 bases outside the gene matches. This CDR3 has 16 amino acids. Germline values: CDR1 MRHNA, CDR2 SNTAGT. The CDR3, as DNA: TGTGCCAGCAGGGAATCTGCGGGGGGGGCTCACAATGAGCAGTTCTTC. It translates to CASRESAGGAHNEQFF.

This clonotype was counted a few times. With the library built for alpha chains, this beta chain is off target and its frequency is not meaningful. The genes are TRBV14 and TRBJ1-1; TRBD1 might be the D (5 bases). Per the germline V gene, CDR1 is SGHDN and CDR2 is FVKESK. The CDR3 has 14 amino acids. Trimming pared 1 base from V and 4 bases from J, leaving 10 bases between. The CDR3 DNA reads TGTGCCAGCAGCCAAGTGCGGGGCGGCACTGAAGCTTTCTTT. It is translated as CASSQVRGGTEAFF.

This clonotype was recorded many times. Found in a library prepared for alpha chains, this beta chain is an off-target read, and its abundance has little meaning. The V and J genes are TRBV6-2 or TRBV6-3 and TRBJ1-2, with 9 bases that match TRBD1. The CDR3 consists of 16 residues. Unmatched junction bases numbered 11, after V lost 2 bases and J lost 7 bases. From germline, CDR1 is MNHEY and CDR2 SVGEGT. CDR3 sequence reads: CASSYDRGIAWSGYTF. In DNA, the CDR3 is TGTGCCAGCAGTTACGACAGGGGGATTGCATGGAGTGGCTACACCTTC.

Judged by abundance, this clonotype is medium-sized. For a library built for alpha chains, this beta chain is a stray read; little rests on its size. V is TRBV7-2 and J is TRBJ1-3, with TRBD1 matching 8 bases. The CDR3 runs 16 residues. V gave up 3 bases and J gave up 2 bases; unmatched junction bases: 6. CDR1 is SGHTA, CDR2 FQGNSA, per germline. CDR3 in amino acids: CASSLFTGGTGNTIYF. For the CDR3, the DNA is TGTGCCAGCAGCTTGTTTACAGGGGGAACTGGAAACACCATATATTTT.

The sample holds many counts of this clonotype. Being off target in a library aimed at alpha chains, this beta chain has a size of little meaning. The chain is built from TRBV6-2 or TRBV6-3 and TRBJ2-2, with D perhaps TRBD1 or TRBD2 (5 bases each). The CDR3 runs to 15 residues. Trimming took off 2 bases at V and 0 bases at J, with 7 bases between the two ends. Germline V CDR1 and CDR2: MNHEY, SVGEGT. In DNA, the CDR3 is TGTGCCAGCAGTTACCGGGGCGCGAACACCGGGGAGCTGTTTTTT. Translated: CASSYRGANTGELFF.

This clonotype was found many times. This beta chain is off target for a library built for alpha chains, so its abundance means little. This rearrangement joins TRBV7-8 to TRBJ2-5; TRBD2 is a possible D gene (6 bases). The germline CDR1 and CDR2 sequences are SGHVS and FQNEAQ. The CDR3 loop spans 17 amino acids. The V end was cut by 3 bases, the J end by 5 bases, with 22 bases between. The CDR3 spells CASSFARGLARVETQYF. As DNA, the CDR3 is TGTGCCAGCAGCTTTGCTCGAGGGCTAGCGAGGGTCGAGACCCAGTACTTC.

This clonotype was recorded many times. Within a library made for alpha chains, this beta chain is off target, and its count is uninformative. CDR3 residues: CSSVSVTGGREQFF. In DNA, the CDR3 is TGCAGCTCTGTGTCCGTGACAGGAGGGCGCGAGCAGTTCTTC. This chain connects TRBV29-1 to TRBJ2-1; the D call may be TRBD1 or TRBD2 (6 bases each). Trimming left V 8 bases short and J 10 bases short, with 24 bases between. The germline CDR1 and CDR2 sequences are SQVTM and ANQGSEA. The CDR3 runs 14 residues.

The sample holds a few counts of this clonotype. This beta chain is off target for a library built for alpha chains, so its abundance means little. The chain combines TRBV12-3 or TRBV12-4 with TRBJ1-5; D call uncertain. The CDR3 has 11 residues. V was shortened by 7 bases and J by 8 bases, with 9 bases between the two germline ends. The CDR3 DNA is TGTGCCAGCACTTTGAGGAAGCCCCAGCATTTT. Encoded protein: CASTLRKPQHF.